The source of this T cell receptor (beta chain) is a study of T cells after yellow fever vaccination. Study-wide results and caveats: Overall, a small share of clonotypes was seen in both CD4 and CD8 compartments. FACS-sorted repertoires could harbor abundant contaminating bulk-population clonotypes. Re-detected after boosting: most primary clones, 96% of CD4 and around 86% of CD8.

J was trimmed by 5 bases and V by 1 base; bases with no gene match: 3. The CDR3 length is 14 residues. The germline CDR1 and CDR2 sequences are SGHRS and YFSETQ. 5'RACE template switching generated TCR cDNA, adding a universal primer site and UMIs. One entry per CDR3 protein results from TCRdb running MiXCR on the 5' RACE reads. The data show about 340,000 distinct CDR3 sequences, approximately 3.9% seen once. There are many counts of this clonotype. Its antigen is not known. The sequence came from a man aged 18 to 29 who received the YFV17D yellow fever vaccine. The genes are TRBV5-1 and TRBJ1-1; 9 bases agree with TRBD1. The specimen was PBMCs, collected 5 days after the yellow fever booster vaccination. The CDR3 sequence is CASSLLQGATEAFF. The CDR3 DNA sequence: TGCGCCAGCAGCTTGCTACAGGGGGCAACTGAAGCTTTCTTT.